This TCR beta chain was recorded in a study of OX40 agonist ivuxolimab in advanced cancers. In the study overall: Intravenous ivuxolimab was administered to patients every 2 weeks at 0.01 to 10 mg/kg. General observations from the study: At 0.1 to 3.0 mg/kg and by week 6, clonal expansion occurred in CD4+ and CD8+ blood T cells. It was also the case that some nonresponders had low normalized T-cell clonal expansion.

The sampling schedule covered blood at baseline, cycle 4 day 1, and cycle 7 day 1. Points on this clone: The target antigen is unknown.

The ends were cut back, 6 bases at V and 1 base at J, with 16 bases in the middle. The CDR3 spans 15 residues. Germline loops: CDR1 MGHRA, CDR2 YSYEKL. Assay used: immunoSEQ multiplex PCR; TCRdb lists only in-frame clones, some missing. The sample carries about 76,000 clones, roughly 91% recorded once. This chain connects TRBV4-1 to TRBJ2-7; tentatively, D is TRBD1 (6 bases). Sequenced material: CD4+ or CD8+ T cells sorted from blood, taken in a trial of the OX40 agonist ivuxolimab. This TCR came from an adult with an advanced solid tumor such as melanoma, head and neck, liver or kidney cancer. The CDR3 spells CASRYRVGPSYEQYF. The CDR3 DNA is TGCGCCAGCAGATACAGGGTCGGGCCGTCCTACGAGCAGTACTTC.